This T cell receptor (beta chain) was profiled in a study of cytomegalovirus exposure and HLA in healthy donors. Broader study findings: According to an earlier analysis, most TCR beta V segments yielded productive rearrangements about 87% or about 30% of the time. Sequencing probably produced one cluster of sequence variants that were highly shared. A later analysis linked a missense DCLRE1C variant to TCR beta V- and J-gene trimming.

Vbeta (60) and Jbeta (13) primers were used in the PCR. Under the authors' procedure: Tens of millions of unique TCR beta chains, 10 million to 13 million of them shared, were counted by a later analysis. Assay: immunoSEQ multiplex PCR; the TCRdb copy retains only in-frame clones and omits some. The V and J calls and the clone size are those of that table, but D and trimming were determined from the DNA. The sample holds 100,000 to 150,000 clones, over 9.5% seen once. A few counts support this clone. No antigen is known for it. What was sequenced was PBMCs. This TCR was sampled from a woman between 18 and 29 years old in good health and CMV-seropositive.

As DNA, the CDR3 is TGTGCCAGCGGATCCCCGACAGGGGTCGAGCAGTACTTC. It is translated as CASGSPTGVEQYF. The chain uses TRBV6-5 and TRBJ2-7, with 8 bases fitting TRBD1. This CDR3 spans 13 amino acids. Germline V gives CDR1 MNHEY, CDR2 SVGAGI. V lost 8 bases, J lost 6 bases, and 9 bases stayed unmatched.